The rows below give T cell receptor beta chains drawn from one sample of a study of blood T cell repertoires in COVID-19. Sequenced by immunoSEQ multiplex PCR; TCRdb stores in-frame clones only, minus some. The sample has some 700,000 clones, around 89% seen once. The sample comprised peripheral blood. Every receptor here comes from a woman in her late teens or twenties with acute or convalescent COVID-19. Both conserved end residues are part of each CDR3. The order of the fields is J gene, V gene, CDR3 protein.

>TRBJ2-5|TRBV30
CAWSRGSTGSKETQYF
>TRBJ2-1|TRBV4-1
CASSHVTSDTEQFF
>TRBJ1-1|TRBV6-5
CASTQGYPTEAFF
>TRBJ2-7|TRBV7-2
CASSSSSGGGSYEQYF
>TRBJ1-2|TRBV7-9
CASSPRGLYGYTF
>TRBJ1-5|TRBV6-6
CASSEVREPQHF
>TRBJ1-1|TRBV6-2/TRBV6-3
CASSLSRNTEAFF
>TRBJ1-1|TRBV6-5
CASNKQGGGVTEAFF
>TRBJ1-5|TRBV10-3
CVSRGLDNQPQHF
>TRBJ1-1|TRBV7-2
CASSPQDTGDTEAFF
>TRBJ1-2|TRBV5-1
CAIPISSYGYTF
>TRBJ2-3|TRBV9
CASSPLAGAVPDTQYF
>TRBJ1-5|TRBV3-1/TRBV3-2
CASSQTLTGQAESNQPQHF
>TRBJ2-2|TRBV27
CASPGQGDTGELFF
>TRBJ1-2|TRBV10-1
CASSEPGTPDVFYGYTF
>TRBJ1-2|TRBV3-1/TRBV3-2
CASSPLPRDWYGYTF
>TRBJ2-2|TRBV18
CASSPFPGQNTGELFF
>TRBJ2-7|TRBV4-1
CASSQESQDKEQYF
>TRBJ1-1|TRBV28
CASSPQTGGSAEAFF
>TRBJ2-2|TRBV9
CASSTGQGTGELFF
>TRBJ2-7|TRBV4-2
CASSQDLSWDRSGEQYF
>TRBJ1-6|TRBV19
CASSISNSPLHF
>TRBJ2-3|TRBV29-1
CSVSVDTDTQYF
>TRBJ1-2|TRBV9
CASSVGVQDNYGYTF
>TRBJ2-7|TRBV6-2/TRBV6-3
CASSYGDRASYEQYF
>TRBJ1-2|TRBV30
CAWSLRVGGNGYTF
>TRBJ2-7|TRBV18
CASSQLFYREGNEQYF
>TRBJ1-2|TRBV2
CASSEWGDRYGYTF
>TRBJ1-4|TRBV19
CASGTGRNEKLFF
>TRBJ1-2|TRBV28
CASSPSGQPNYGYTF
>TRBJ1-1|TRBV3-1/TRBV3-2
CASSQELGRSMNTEAFF
>TRBJ1-1|TRBV5-1
CASSLYQGATEAFF
>TRBJ2-1|TRBV19
CASSIVARLYNEQFF
>TRBJ2-2|TRBV5-4
CASSLGEQGLAGELFF
>TRBJ2-5|TRBV12-3/TRBV12-4
CASRQGWQETQYF
>TRBJ1-2|TRBV19
CASKMETIRDYGYTF
>TRBJ2-7|TRBV2
CASSEIRDRGFRSYEQYF
>TRBJ2-1|TRBV6-2/TRBV6-3
CASSYEGRGRNNEQFF
>TRBJ1-1|TRBV10-2
CASSIGSGTEAFF
>TRBJ2-7|TRBV2
CASRGQGFTYEQYF
>TRBJ1-4|TRBV7-2
CATKTGTAHEKLFF
>TRBJ1-5|TRBV27
CASSGGWNQPQHF
>TRBJ1-2|TRBV6-2/TRBV6-3
CASSLDFGYTF
>TRBJ2-2|TRBV4-2
CASATGTSGGTNTGELFF
>TRBJ2-6|TRBV27
CASRETDTFSGANVLTF
>TRBJ2-2|TRBV6-5
CASRITGQGTGELFF
>TRBJ1-6|TRBV6-4
CASSEASWSSPLHF
>TRBJ2-1|TRBV2
CASSEATGVLNEQFF
>TRBJ2-5|TRBV27
CASSLAPGVQETQYF
>TRBJ1-6|TRBV2
CASTGQSGSPLHF
>TRBJ1-6|TRBV7-2
CASSLRGSYNSPLHF
>TRBJ2-3|TRBV21-1
CASSKGGSRLTDTQYF
>TRBJ1-1|TRBV7-2
CASGGAEAFF
>TRBJ2-3|TRBV5-1
CASSSHGQGTDTQYF
>TRBJ1-1|TRBV28
CATTIRAREAEAFF
>TRBJ1-1|TRBV19
CASSSGLLGTTEAFF
>TRBJ1-2|TRBV2
CASSTSRETGGYTF
>TRBJ2-2|TRBV6-2/TRBV6-3
CASSYSGGGASGTGELFF